The clone carrying this T cell receptor beta chain is medium-sized by share. Its matching antigen is unknown. Losses at the gene ends were 2 bases for V and 9 bases for J; bases not matched to a gene: 9. Germline CDR1 reads SGHAT; CDR2 reads FQNNGV. The CDR3 sequence is 15 residues long. This record belongs to a study of identical twins. MiXCR, run by TCRdb on the 5' RACE reads, gives a single entry per CDR3 protein. The sample has approximately 260,000 distinct CDR3 sequences, around 15% seen once; the top ten hold 7% to 9.5%. Study conclusions and caveats: With abundant cord blood beta clonotypes, insertions were fewer; memory repertoires showed no such pattern.

The sequenced material came from memory (CD45RO+) T cells sorted from blood. The V and J genes are TRBV11-2 and TRBJ2-5; 10 nucleotides agree with TRBD2. This clonotype was sampled from a young woman in good health. The CDR3 spells CASSLKPSGGLAQYF. The DNA of the CDR3 is TGTGCCAGCAGCTTAAAGCCTAGCGGGGGTTTGGCCCAGTACTTC.